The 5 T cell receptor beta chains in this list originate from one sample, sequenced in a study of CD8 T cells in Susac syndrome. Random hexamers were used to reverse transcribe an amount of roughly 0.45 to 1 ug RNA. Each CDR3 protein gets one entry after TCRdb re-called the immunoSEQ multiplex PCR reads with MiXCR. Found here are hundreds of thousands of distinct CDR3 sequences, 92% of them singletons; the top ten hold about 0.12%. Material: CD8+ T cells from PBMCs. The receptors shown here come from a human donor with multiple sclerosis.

The CDR3 here is CASSYIGSEQYF. In DNA form, the CDR3 reads TGTGCCAGCAGTTACATTGGGTCCGAGCAGTACTTC. The chain combines TRBV6-2 or TRBV6-3 with TRBJ2-7; D is unresolved. The CDR3 is 12 residues long. CDR1 is MNHEY, CDR2 SVGEGT, per germline. V shed 2 bases and J shed 6 bases, with 8 bases lying between them.

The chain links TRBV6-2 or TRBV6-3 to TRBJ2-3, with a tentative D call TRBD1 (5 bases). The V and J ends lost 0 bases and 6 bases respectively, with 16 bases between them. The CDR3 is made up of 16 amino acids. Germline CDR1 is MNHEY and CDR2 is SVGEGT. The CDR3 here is CASSYSAQGSDDTQYF. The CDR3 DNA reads TGTGCCAGCAGTTACTCGGCCCAGGGATCGGACGATACGCAGTATTTT.

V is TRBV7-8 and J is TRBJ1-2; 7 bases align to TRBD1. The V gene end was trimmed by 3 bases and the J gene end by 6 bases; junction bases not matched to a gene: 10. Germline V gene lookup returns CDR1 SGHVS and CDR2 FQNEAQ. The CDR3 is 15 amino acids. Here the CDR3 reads CASSFGTVMYDGYTF. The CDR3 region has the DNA TGTGCCAGCAGCTTCGGGACAGTCATGTACGATGGCTACACCTTC.

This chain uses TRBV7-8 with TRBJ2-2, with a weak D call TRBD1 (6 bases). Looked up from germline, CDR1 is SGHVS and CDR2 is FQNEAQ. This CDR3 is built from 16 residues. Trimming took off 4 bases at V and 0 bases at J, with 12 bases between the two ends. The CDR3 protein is CASSSNRASNTGELFF. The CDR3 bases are TGTGCCAGCAGCTCCAACAGGGCTTCGAACACCGGGGAGCTGTTTTTT. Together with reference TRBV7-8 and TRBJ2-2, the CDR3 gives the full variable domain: GAGVSQSPRYKVAKRGQDVALRCDPISGHVSLFWYQQALGQGPEFLTYFQNEAQLDKSGLPSDRFFAERPEGSVSTLKIQRTQQEDSAVYLCASSSNRASNTGELFFGEGSRLTVL.

The CDR3 DNA reads TGTGCCAGCATCCCGGTACTAGCGGGGCCACGCACAGATACGCAGTATTTT. This gives the protein CASIPVLAGPRTDTQYF. The rearrangement links TRBV12-3 or TRBV12-4 to TRBJ2-3; TRBD2 matches 10 bases. The CDR3 consists of 17 residues. V shed 7 bases and J 1 base; nucleotides not matched to a gene: 11.